This T cell receptor beta chain came from a study of radiation and T cells in renal cell carcinoma. The germline CDR1 and CDR2 sequences are SGHDN and FVKESK. V lost 0 bases to trimming and J lost 2 bases; unmatched junction nucleotides: 3. CDR3 length: 16 amino acids. Repertoires were generated with immunoSEQ multiplex PCR, while TCRdb's copy carries only in-frame clones and drops some. The table lists roughly 20,000 clones, about 55% of them singletons. Treatment: treatment-naive control, cytoreductive nephrectomy. Controls were unirradiated tumors from treatment-naive cytoreductive nephrectomy patients. Control tumors came from several females and 11 males, aged roughly 40 to 82.

The specimen comprised tumor tissue, sampled from a patient whose treatment was nephrectomy without radiotherapy. V and J are TRBV14 and TRBJ2-3; TRBD1 agrees at 9 bases. This clonotype was sampled from a man aged 45 to 65 with renal cell carcinoma. The CDR3 protein is CASSQEGTGNTDTQYF. In DNA, the CDR3 is TGTGCCAGCAGCCAAGAAGGGACAGGGAACACAGATACGCAGTATTTT. The full variable domain, with the rest looked up from reference TRBV14 and TRBJ2-3, is EAGVTQFPSHSVIEKGQTVTLRCDPISGHDNLYWYRRVMGKEIKFLLHFVKESKQDESGMPNNRFLAERTGGTYSTLKVQPAELEDSGVYFCASSQEGTGNTDTQYFGPGTRLTVL.